What follows describes a single T cell receptor (beta chain). Its specificity is unknown. These data are taken from a study of OX40 agonist ivuxolimab in advanced cancers. Study as a whole: A diagnosis of hepatocellular carcinoma, melanoma, renal cell or head and neck cancer was present in dose-escalation patients.

The V gene's germline CDR1 is SGDLS and CDR2 YYNGEE. V gave up 0 bases and J gave up 1 base, with 11 bases separating them. There are 15 residues in the CDR3. Repertoires were generated with immunoSEQ multiplex PCR, while TCRdb's copy carries only in-frame clones and drops some. The sample includes roughly 100,000 clones, around 89% seen only once; the top ten take 6% to 7.5%. Anyone with autoimmune disease history or systemic immunosuppression was excluded. Notes on the study in general: Among T cells, CD8+ cells averaged more expanded clones than CD4+ cells. It was not determined which antigens were specifically recognized by the peripheral T cells that had undergone clonal expansion.

This material consisted of CD4+ or CD8+ T cells sorted from blood, taken in a trial of the OX40 agonist ivuxolimab. This sequence joins TRBV9 and TRBJ2-7, with D tentatively TRBD2 (6 bases). The receptor was derived from an adult with an advanced solid tumor such as melanoma, head and neck, liver or kidney cancer. Here the CDR3 DNA reads TGTGCCAGCAGCGTAGCTTCGGGACTTTCCTACGAGCAGTACTTC. It translates to CASSVASGLSYEQYF.